The 26 T cell receptor beta chains below were found in one sample sequenced in a study of shared clonotypes between healthy human individuals. Measured with immunoSEQ multiplex PCR; TCRdb has only the in-frame clones, and not every one. Of 1.5 million to 2.5 million clones in the sample, 85% to 95% were seen once. CD45RO-negative, CCR7-selected cells formed the naive CD8 fraction, which excluded terminally differentiated effector memory CD45RA+ cells. Sequenced material: naive CD8+ T cells sorted from blood. These receptors all stem from a man between 18 and 35 years old in good health.

This rearrangement joins TRBV7-8 to TRBJ2-7; TRBD1 or TRBD2 may be the D gene (5 bases each). Looked up from germline, CDR1 is SGHVS and CDR2 is FQNEAQ. CDR3 length: 15 residues. The V end was cut by 4 bases, the J end by 4 bases, with 17 bases between. The CDR3 sequence: CASSSPGTALYEQYF. The CDR3 region has the DNA TGTGCCAGCAGCTCACCCGGGACGGCCCTTTACGAGCAGTACTTC.

The rearrangement links TRBV6-5 to TRBJ2-7; D remains unclear. Germline V lookup: CDR1 MNHEY, CDR2 SVGAGI. Trimming removed 5 bases from V and 0 bases from J, with 14 bases in between. CDR3 length: 15 amino acids. The CDR3 reads CASSPTPESSYEQYF. CDR3 DNA sequence: TGTGCCAGCAGTCCGACACCCGAGAGCTCCTACGAGCAGTACTTC.

This chain joins TRBV28 and TRBJ2-7, with unresolved D. Per the germline V gene, CDR1 is MDHEN and CDR2 is SYDVKM. This CDR3 has 14 residues. The V end lost 7 bases, the J end lost 0 bases, and 13 bases lay between the germline ends. The CDR3 loop reads CASMETGSSYEQYF. CDR3 nucleotides: TGTGCCAGCATGGAGACGGGTAGCTCCTACGAGCAGTACTTC.

V is TRBV5-1 and J is TRBJ2-1, with D uncertain. This CDR3 contains 15 residues. The V and J ends lost 1 base and 5 bases respectively, with 13 bases between them. Germline values: CDR1 SGHRS, CDR2 YFSETQ. CDR3 DNA sequence: TGCGCCAGCAGCTTGATGACCATTAAGGACAATGAGCAGTTCTTC. Protein: CASSLMTIKDNEQFF.

The chain employs TRBV19 and TRBJ1-2, with 8 bases that match TRBD1. The CDR3 loop spans 14 amino acids. Germline V gene sequence: CDR1 LNHDA, CDR2 SQIVND (reference sequence). J gave up 6 bases and V 4 bases, and 7 bases lay outside the gene matches. The CDR3 region is CASSTWDRLDGYTF. Written as DNA, the CDR3 is TGTGCCAGTAGTACCTGGGACAGGTTGGATGGCTACACCTTC.

A note on this clone: Other DNA sequences in this sample translate to the same CDR3. In nucleotides, the CDR3 is TGTGCCACCAGCAGTGACAGGAGCTCTGGAAACACCATATATTTT. This gives the protein CATSSDRSSGNTIYF. The chain links TRBV15 to TRBJ1-3; D is possibly TRBD1 (6 bases). The germline V and J ends were trimmed by 3 bases and 0 bases, with 9 bases remaining between them. The length of the CDR3 is 15 residues. Germline V gives CDR1 LNHNV, CDR2 YYDKDF (reference sequence).

About this clone: One end of the junction does not line up with germline, which may come from a read error. The chain is built from TRBV6-1 and TRBJ1-2; tentative D call: TRBD1 (5 bases). The CDR3 is made up of 12 amino acids. Per the germline V gene, CDR1 is MNHNS and CDR2 is SASEGT. Here the CDR3 reads CASSPLGDGYTF. The CDR3, as DNA: TGTGCCAGCAGTCCCCTAGGGGATGGATACACCTTC.

The chain couples TRBV7-2 to TRBJ2-1; a possible D gene is TRBD1 (7 bases). The germline V gene has CDR1 SGHTA and CDR2 FQGNSA. The CDR3 is made up of 12 amino acids. Trimming shortened V by 5 bases and J by 8 bases, and 10 bases separated the two germline ends. CDR3 in amino acids: CASSRRGDEQFF. CDR3 bases: TGTGCCAGCAGCCGCAGGGGGGATGAGCAGTTCTTC.

Of note for this clone: Within the sample, other DNA sequences also encode this same CDR3. The rearrangement joins TRBV5-4 to TRBJ2-7; D not certain. CDR3 size: 12 residues. Germline CDR1 and CDR2: SGHNT and YYREEE (reference sequence). Trimming left V 0 bases short and J 4 bases short, with 5 bases between. CDR3 coding DNA: TGTGCCAGCAGCTTGGGGGGTTACGAGCAGTACTTC. As protein: CASSLGGYEQYF. Variable domain in full (rest from reference TRBV5-4 and TRBJ2-7): ETGVTQSPTHLIKTRGQQVTLRCSSQSGHNTVSWYQQALGQGPQFIFQYYREEENGRGNFPPRFSGLQFPNYSSELNVNALELDDSALYLCASSLGGYEQYFGPGTRLTVT.

V gene TRBV2 combines with J gene TRBJ1-2, with a weak D call TRBD1 (5 bases). CDR1 and CDR2 from the germline V gene are SNHLY and FYNNEI. This CDR3 has 15 amino acids. Trimming pared 0 bases from V and 5 bases from J, leaving 13 bases between. This CDR3 is CASSEAYRSLYGYTF. CDR3 coding DNA: TGTGCCAGCAGTGAAGCGTACAGGTCGCTGTATGGCTACACCTTC. The full variable domain, with the rest looked up from reference TRBV2 and TRBJ1-2, is EPEVTQTPSHQVTQMGQEVILRCVPISNHLYFYWYRQILGQKVEFLVSFYNNEISEKSEIFDDQFSVERPDGSNFTLKIRSTKLEDSAMYFCASSEAYRSLYGYTFGSGTRLTVV.

Concerning this clone: At the DNA level, this CDR3 is encoded by other sequences in the same sample as well. The chain recombines TRBV7-9 with TRBJ2-1; TRBD2 aligns across 15 bases. Trimming took 5 bases from V and 8 from J; bases not matched to a gene: 4. Germline CDR1 is SEHNR and CDR2 is FQNEAQ (reference sequence). The CDR3 covers 15 residues. CDR3 DNA: TGTGCCAGCAGCCTCGGACTAGCGGGAGGGGATGAGCAGTTCTTC. Protein sequence: CASSLGLAGGDEQFF.

The rearrangement joins TRBV7-9 to TRBJ2-3, with a tentative D call TRBD2 (6 bases). The germline CDR1 and CDR2 sequences are SEHNR and FQNEAQ (reference sequence). The CDR3 spans 15 residues. Trimming shortened V by 1 base and J by 3 bases, and 11 bases separated the two germline ends. CDR3 DNA sequence: TGTGCCAGCAGCTTAGATGGCGGAGGGACAGATACGCAGTATTTT. This codes for CASSLDGGGTDTQYF.

The chain joins TRBV11-2 to TRBJ2-7; TRBD1 matches 8 bases. V lost 7 bases to trimming and J lost 2 bases; unmatched junction nucleotides: 10. This CDR3 has 15 amino acids. Germline V lookup: CDR1 SGHAT, CDR2 FQNNGV. The chain's CDR3 is CASTFQTGATYEQYF. In DNA form, the CDR3 reads TGTGCCAGCACCTTCCAGACAGGGGCAACCTACGAGCAGTACTTC.

The gene calls are TRBV28 and TRBJ2-1, with 8 nucleotides matching TRBD1. This CDR3 is 16 amino acids long. The germline V gene has CDR1 MDHEN and CDR2 SYDVKM. After removal of 2 bases from V and 3 bases from J, the junction contained 6 bases not matched to a gene. The CDR3 region is CASSLDGQGLYNEQFF. For the CDR3, the DNA is TGTGCCAGCAGTTTAGATGGACAGGGCCTCTACAATGAGCAGTTCTTC.

This chain links TRBV2 with TRBJ2-7; 11 bases are shared with TRBD1. Unmatched junction bases numbered 4, after V lost 7 bases and J lost 2 bases. Per germline, CDR1 SNHLY and CDR2 FYNNEI. The CDR3 runs 14 residues. CDR3 in DNA: TGTGCCAGCACCGGGACAGGGGGAACCTACGAGCAGTACTTC. Its translation is CASTGTGGTYEQYF.

This clone was observed a single time. The rearrangement uses TRBV10-3 and TRBJ1-1; D is undetermined. The germline V gene encodes CDR1 ENHRY and CDR2 SYGVKD. V lost 4 bases to trimming and J lost 6 bases, with 12 bases between them. The CDR3 contains 13 residues. This chain's CDR3 is CAISGADQPEAFF. DNA for the CDR3: TGTGCCATCAGTGGGGCAGACCAACCTGAAGCTTTCTTT.

A remark on this clone: At one end, the junction sequence differs from germline, possibly due to a read error. At the DNA level, this CDR3 is encoded by other sequences in the same sample as well. CDR3 loop: CASSLGTAYEQYF. The CDR3 nucleotides are TGTGCTAGCAGCTTAGGGACAGCCTACGAGCAGTACTTC. V and J are TRBV7-7 and TRBJ2-7; 7 bases agree with TRBD1. CDR3 length: 13 amino acids. Germline V gene data show CDR1 as SSHAT and CDR2 as FNYEAQ (reference sequence).

This chain links TRBV4-2 with TRBJ2-7, with 11 positions matching TRBD2. The CDR3 extends over 16 amino acids. Trimming at V came to 4 bases and at J to 4 bases, leaving 9 bases not matched to a gene. Looked up from germline, CDR1 is LGHNA and CDR2 is YNFKEQ. This CDR3 reads CASSPVGGTSGYEQYF. The DNA for the CDR3 is TGTGCCAGCAGCCCTGTCGGTGGGACTAGCGGTTACGAGCAGTACTTC.

V gene TRBV11-2 combines with J gene TRBJ2-5, with D possibly TRBD2 on 5 matching bases. Germline V gives CDR1 SGHAT, CDR2 FQNNGV. Trimming cost V 2 bases and J 4 bases, with 11 bases left between them. This CDR3 spans 14 amino acids. This CDR3 is CASSLSEGLETQYF. CDR3 in DNA: TGTGCCAGCAGCTTAAGTGAGGGTTTAGAGACCCAGTACTTC.

This chain joins TRBV6-5 and TRBJ2-7, with a tentative D call TRBD2 (5 bases). Trimming left V 10 bases short and J 3 bases short, with 13 bases between. The CDR3 is made up of 12 amino acids. CDR1 and CDR2 from the germline V gene are MNHEY and SVGAGI. The CDR3 DNA reads as TGTGCCACAAAATCGGGGTACTACGAGCAGTACTTC. Amino acid sequence: CATKSGYYEQYF.

The genes are TRBV13 and TRBJ2-1; D may be TRBD1 (6 bases). The CDR3 sequence is 17 residues long. V dropped 5 bases and J dropped 0 bases, with 17 bases sitting between them. Germline-derived CDR1 and CDR2 are PRHDT and FYEKMQ (reference sequence). The CDR3 loop reads CASSLSWGRSSYNEQFF. The CDR3 DNA follows: TGTGCCAGCAGCCTCAGCTGGGGGCGGAGCTCCTACAATGAGCAGTTCTTC.

J is TRBJ2-1 and V is TRBV29-1, with 13 bases fitting TRBD2. The J segment lost 6 bases and the V segment lost 5 bases, leaving 4 bases of the junction unmatched. Looked up from germline, CDR1 is SQVTM and CDR2 is ANQGSEA. CDR3 length equals 14 residues. CDR3: CSVILAGGFNEQFF. CDR3 nucleotide sequence: TGCAGCGTTATACTAGCGGGAGGGTTCAATGAGCAGTTCTTC.

V and J are TRBV5-1 and TRBJ1-3; D not resolved. CDR1 SGHRS and CDR2 YFSETQ come from the germline V gene. Trimming stripped 0 bases from V and 0 bases from J, with 10 bases between. This CDR3 is built from 16 residues. The CDR3 bases are TGCGCCAGCAGCTTGGAGCGGCTGGACTCTGGAAACACCATATATTTT. Its translation: CASSLERLDSGNTIYF.

The V call is TRBV6-5, the J call TRBJ2-1, with D unclear. The V gene lost 5 bases and the J gene lost 0 bases, with 5 bases spanning the gap. This CDR3 has 13 amino acids. Germline V lookup: CDR1 MNHEY, CDR2 SVGAGI. The CDR3 region is CASSTGSYNEQFF. CDR3 nucleotide sequence: TGTGCCAGCAGTACCGGCTCCTACAATGAGCAGTTCTTC.

The chain has TRBV19 and TRBJ1-2, with D possibly TRBD1 on 5 matching bases. Germline V CDR1 and CDR2: LNHDA, SQIVND (reference sequence). CDR3 length: 15 amino acids. The V end lost 5 bases, the J end lost 0 bases, and 13 bases lay between the germline ends. DNA of the CDR3: TGTGCCAGTAGTCCCCGGTTGGGGCCTAACTATGGCTACACCTTC. It yields the protein CASSPRLGPNYGYTF.

Worth noting for this clone: One junction end disagrees with the germline gene, perhaps due to a read error. The V gene is TRBV7-7, the J gene TRBJ2-2; either TRBD1 or TRBD2 may fit D (5 bases each). Germline V CDR1 and CDR2: SSHAT, FNYEAQ (reference sequence). The CDR3 is 16 amino acids. The CDR3 DNA reads as TGTGCTAGCAGCTTAAACCGTGGGGGAATCACCGGGGAGCTGTTTTTT. Amino acid sequence: CASSLNRGGITGELFF.